What follows is one TCR beta chain and its context. This clonotype was seen just once. Its antigen is currently not known. No base-level quality is on record; no much larger clone is a single base apart. Preparation of the library involved 5' RACE. This sample was sequenced with an Illumina HiSeq 2500. The second PCR ran for roughly 7 to 12 cycles and used a J-beta primer mix along with a sample-barcoded 5' primer. A template-switch 5' adaptor carrying 12 random nucleotides introduced a unique molecular identifier onto each TCR beta cDNA molecule. Each sample yielded at least 3 million CDR3-containing paired-end reads. All of the RNA was converted into first-strand cDNA using the Mint cDNA synthesis kit, with a TRBC-specific oligonucleotide serving as the primer. After uracil-DNA glycosylase treatment, a first 18-cycle PCR used universal primers M1SS and BC2_uni_R on all cDNA. In the authors' own workflow: Each sample was normalized by randomly selecting 1 million high-quality reads, each carrying a distinct molecular identifier. Reads sharing molecular identifiers were discarded rather than binned into consensus sequences. MiTCR, set to a Q25 quality threshold and the strictest error-elimination algorithm, was used for CDR3 identification, clonotype clustering and error correction. A nonparametric unseen species model using Euler transformation provided a lower-bound estimate of total TCR beta diversity. TCRdb itself trimmed the public reads at Q25 with fastp, ran MiXCR and retained productive beta chains. Rows with a matching CDR3 protein are joined into one entry that keeps the most common DNA and genes. It is TCRdb's table, rather than the study itself, that gives the V and J calls and clone size. The sample table shows about 570,000 distinct CDR3 sequences, and about 25% are seen once. The top ten constitute over 3.5% of the sample.

The sample is drawn from a study of blood T cells in healthy people across ages (dated by TCRdb to about 2015). Context from the whole study: In model experiments, roughly one uniquely barcoded TCR beta cDNA molecule per two T cells was captured by template switching. To track age-related changes in TCR beta repertoire diversity, the study relied on deep sequencing normalized with unique cDNA molecular identifiers. Four age groups were formed from the donors: young (average approximately 15 years), middle-aged (around 37), aged (approximately 60) and long-lived (approximately 78). Using the same blood draw, the study looked at two additional independent replicas of 1 million unique cDNA reads for two donors, one aged 18 to 30 and the other aged 80 or older. What the study reported, not specific to this receptor: Because profiling used bulk unsorted PBMCs, naive and antigen-experienced compartments could not be compared conclusively. A strong correlation was found between observed TCR beta diversity and the percentage of naive T cells measured by flow cytometry. Estimates of total diversity based on one million sequenced T cells were considered lower bounds and underestimates. The long-lived group showed more naive CD4+ T cells, fewer expanded clones and increased TCR diversity than the aged group, suggesting age selection. Because donor CMV infection status was unknown, age-related changes in expanded clonotypes were potentially confounded. Observed TCR beta diversity per million T cells fell roughly linearly with age, and a significant reduction was already apparent by age roughly 40.

The germline V gene supplies CDR1 LGHNA and CDR2 YSLEER. V is pared back by 4 bases and J by 3 bases, with 12 bases lying between the germline termini. Its CDR3 holds 15 amino acids, cysteine through phenylalanine. Left in the record is the CDR3 DNA by itself, 45 bases read in frame from the first base. The donors were 40 or so Caucasian individuals from Russia, aged about 6 to 100 years, who were systemically healthy. Each donor gave ten milliliters of peripheral blood, drawn into EDTA-treated Vacutainer tubes. Ficoll-Paque density-gradient centrifugation was used to isolate PBMCs, with at least 6.5 million obtained per sample. Total RNA was extracted from PBMCs with Trizol reagent, with at least 6 micrograms obtained per sample. For every donor, an aliquot of PBMCs went through flow cytometry to measure the percentages of naive CD45RAhigh/CD27high T cells. The data also belong to a second study, concerning T cells of mothers and their children. The other study reports the following: Nine systemically healthy Caucasian individuals, comprising three mothers and their six children, were included as donors. cDNA synthesis used all of the extracted RNA, with approximately 1.4 ug of RNA in each 15 ul reaction. In the second PCR, sample barcodes and 2-4 random nucleotides were introduced via the M1S primer. More than 8 million TCR beta CDR3 reads were obtained from each mother, and 2.5 million to 3.5 million reads were obtained from each child. Thymic selection similarly shapes TCR recombination output in related and unrelated pairs, with minor effect from inherited differences. Normalized repertoire overlap was always slightly but never significantly higher in related than unrelated mother-child pairs. Persistent microchimeric T cell clones were not detected, at a sensitivity of around 100 clones per million clonotypes. Deep NGS was used in the study to compare the TCR beta repertoires of mothers and children and to look for features that separate related mother-child pairs from unrelated individuals. The mean age was roughly 44 +/- 4 years for the mothers and roughly 10 +/- 4 years for the children. After adapter ligation with NEBNext reagents, the libraries were sequenced on Illumina HiSeq 2000 with 100+100 nt paired-end reads. To prevent cross-contamination, the mother and child libraries were prepared one month apart and sequenced in separate runs. For each donor, between about 450,000 and 2,300,000 distinct TCR beta clonotypes were identified. Naive TCR beta clonotypes were estimated from low-frequency clonotypes matched to each donor's FACS-determined naive share, without sorting.

Sequencing was carried out using blood. The sequence derives from a boy aged 2-9 years in good health. The chain links TRBV4-3 with TRBJ2-2; 6 matching bases give a weak D call of TRBD2. In nucleotides, the sequence is TGCGCCAGCAGCCCGGACTACCTATACACCGGGGAGCTGTTTTTT. Its translation reads: CASSPDYLYTGELFF.